These 17 T cell receptor beta chains came from one sample sequenced in a study of neurological immune-mediated disorders. TCRdb re-analysed the 5' RACE reads in MiXCR, keeping a single row per CDR3 protein. The table includes about 120,000 distinct CDR3 sequences, roughly 3.2% detected once. Input material: PBMCs. These TCRs come from a woman aged 30 to 39 with multiple sclerosis.

This clonotype was picked up many times. This chain joins TRBV7-8 and TRBJ2-1; 9 nucleotides align to TRBD2. This CDR3 comprises 15 residues. J was trimmed by 4 bases and V by 5 bases; bases with no gene match: 6. The germline V gene encodes CDR1 SGHVS and CDR2 FQNEAQ. CDR3 sequence reads: CASSPLAGQYNEQFF. In DNA, the CDR3 is TGTGCCAGCAGCCCCCTAGCGGGACAATACAATGAGCAGTTCTTC.

This clonotype was seen at least ten times. This rearrangement joins TRBV27 to TRBJ2-7, with TRBD2 matching 7 bases. Trimming at V came to 3 bases and at J to 4 bases, leaving 3 bases not matched to a gene. The CDR3 is made up of 13 amino acids. Germline assignment: CDR1 MNHEY and CDR2 SMNVEV (reference sequence). DNA for the CDR3: TGTGCCAGCAGTTTGAGGGAGGGGTACGAGCAGTACTTC. Translation: CASSLREGYEQYF.

This clonotype was detected ten times or more. The chain carries TRBV28 and TRBJ1-5; 7 bases line up with TRBD1. Germline loops: CDR1 MDHEN, CDR2 SYDVKM. The J segment lost 7 bases and the V segment lost 2 bases, leaving 8 bases of the junction unmatched. The CDR3 totals 15 residues. CDR3 nucleotide sequence: TGTGCCAGCAGTTTACCACAGGGGCAGCGGCAGCCCCAGCATTTT. Amino acid sequence: CASSLPQGQRQPQHF.

This clonotype occurred a few times. The chain links TRBV9 to TRBJ2-5, with D unclear. The CDR3 covers 14 residues. Trimming cost V 0 bases and J 5 bases, with 11 bases left between them. Germline-derived CDR1 and CDR2 are SGDLS and YYNGEE. CDR3: CASSVDQARETQYF. The CDR3 DNA reads as TGTGCCAGCAGCGTAGACCAGGCTCGGGAGACCCAGTACTTC.

Ten or more counts support this clonotype. The V gene is TRBV19, the J gene TRBJ1-5; 10 bases align to TRBD1. The CDR3 is 12 amino acids. CDR1 is LNHDA, CDR2 SQIVND, per germline (reference sequence). The CDR3 DNA reads TGTGGAGGAGGGACAGGGGCTCAGCCCCAGCATTTT. This encodes CGGGTGAQPQHF.

This clonotype was detected many times. This chain joins TRBV20-1 and TRBJ2-5; 8 nucleotides line up with TRBD2. V dropped 1 base and J dropped 4; count of bases not matched to a gene: 2. This CDR3 is 13 amino acids long. Germline V lookup: CDR1 DFQATT, CDR2 SNEGSKA (reference sequence). The CDR3 spells CSARGAGGETQYF. The CDR3 DNA reads as TGCAGTGCTAGAGGGGCGGGAGGAGAGACCCAGTACTTC.

This clonotype was counted many times. This chain joins TRBV7-2 and TRBJ2-7; 8 nucleotides match TRBD1. Germline CDR1 is SGHTA and CDR2 is FQGNSA. Losses at the gene ends were 5 bases for V and 3 bases for J; bases not matched to a gene: 6. The CDR3 is made up of 14 amino acids. CDR3 sequence (DNA): TGTGCCAGCAGCCTTAGACAGGGGTACTACGAGCAGTACTTC. Its protein product is CASSLRQGYYEQYF.

This clonotype was recorded at least ten times. V and J are TRBV10-3 and TRBJ1-5; the match to TRBD1 covers 9 bases. Germline lookup yields CDR1 ENHRY and CDR2 SYGVKD. CDR3 length equals 15 residues. Unmatched junction bases numbered 8, after V lost 4 bases and J lost 7 bases. CDR3 sequence: CAISGGQGPRQPQHF. CDR3 coding DNA: TGTGCCATCAGTGGCGGACAGGGGCCGAGACAGCCCCAGCATTTT.

This clonotype was counted many times. The rearrangement uses TRBV6-5 and TRBJ2-3; 11 nucleotides align to TRBD1. The V gene end was trimmed by 4 bases and the J gene end by 3 bases; junction bases not matched to a gene: 6. This CDR3 is 16 amino acids long. Germline V gene data show CDR1 as MNHEY and CDR2 as SVGAGI. The CDR3, as DNA: TGTGCCAGCAGTTTACACGGGACAGGGGGTACAGATACGCAGTATTTT. It yields the protein CASSLHGTGGTDTQYF.

There are many counts of this clonotype. V gene TRBV20-1 combines with J gene TRBJ1-1; 9 nucleotides align to TRBD1. The CDR3 extends over 15 amino acids. Germline CDR1 is DFQATT and CDR2 is SNEGSKA (reference sequence). J lost 4 bases, V lost 6 bases, and 12 bases had no gene match. CDR3 sequence: CSAGRPGQGRTEAFF. CDR3 DNA sequence: TGCAGTGCCGGGAGACCGGGACAGGGTCGCACTGAAGCTTTCTTT.

The sample holds a few counts of this clonotype. Since a much larger clone is just one base distant, this may be a read error. V is TRBV20-1 and J is TRBJ2-7; 13 bases are a match to TRBD2. The germline gives CDR1 DFQATT, CDR2 SNEGSKA (reference sequence). The CDR3 runs to 11 residues. With V trimmed by 4 bases and J by 13 bases, 4 bases remained unmatched. CDR3 in DNA: TGCAGTGCTACGACTAGCGGGGGGAAATACTTC. It translates to CSATTSGGKYF.

This clonotype has ten or more counts. The chain has TRBV5-1 and TRBJ2-5, with 9 bases fitting TRBD2. The V segment lost 0 bases and the J segment 6 bases; nucleotides outside the gene matches: 6. The germline V gene encodes CDR1 SGHRS and CDR2 YFSETQ. The CDR3 consists of 15 residues. The CDR3 spells CASSLEGGGVQTQYF. The CDR3 DNA sequence: TGCGCCAGCAGCTTGGAAGGCGGGGGGGTGCAGACCCAGTACTTC.

This clonotype appeared many times. J is TRBJ2-1 and V is TRBV6-2 or TRBV6-3; either TRBD1 or TRBD2 may fit D (5 bases each). CDR3 length equals 15 residues. Germline V gene sequence: CDR1 MNHEY, CDR2 SVGEGT. Trimming took off 2 bases at V and 4 bases at J, with 12 bases between the two ends. The CDR3: CASSYEGRAYNEQFF. DNA for the CDR3: TGTGCCAGCAGTTACGAGGGACGGGCTTACAATGAGCAGTTCTTC.

This clonotype has at least ten counts. The V and J genes are TRBV10-2 and TRBJ1-2; 7 bases line up with TRBD1. Germline V gene data show CDR1 as WSHSY and CDR2 as SAAADI. V lost 0 bases to trimming and J lost 4 bases; unmatched junction nucleotides: 2. The CDR3 length is 14 residues. The CDR3 protein is CASSESGGGYGYTF. The CDR3 DNA sequence: TGCGCCAGCAGTGAGTCAGGGGGCGGCTATGGCTACACCTTC.

This clonotype has at least ten counts. The rearrangement links TRBV7-9 to TRBJ1-2; no clear D gene. V was trimmed by 1 base and J by 5 bases, leaving 11 bases between them. This CDR3 is 14 amino acids long. Germline V lookup: CDR1 SEHNR, CDR2 FQNEAQ (reference sequence). CDR3 in DNA: TGTGCCAGCAGCTTAGGCGGTTGGGTGTATGGCTACACCTTC. Its translation is CASSLGGWVYGYTF.

This clonotype was observed many times. The chain has TRBV7-6 and TRBJ2-5, with 9 bases lining up with TRBD1. The V gene end was trimmed by 5 bases and the J gene end by 5 bases; junction bases not matched to a gene: 9. Per the germline V gene, CDR1 is SGHVS and CDR2 is FNYEAQ. The CDR3 runs 15 residues. The CDR3 DNA reads as TGTGCCAGCAGCAGTACAGGGGGCGAGGCGGAGACCCAGTACTTC. Its translation is CASSSTGGEAETQYF. The whole variable domain, remainder taken from reference TRBV7-6 and TRBJ2-5, is GAGVSQSPRYKVTKRGQDVALRCDPISGHVSLYWYRQALGQGPEFLTYFNYEAQQDKSGLPNDRFSAERPEGSISTLTIQRTEQRDSAMYRCASSSTGGEAETQYFGPGTRLLVL.

This clonotype appeared a few times. The chain has TRBV5-1 and TRBJ1-1, with D perhaps matching TRBD1 (6 bases). Germline values: CDR1 SGHRS, CDR2 YFSETQ. Trimming left V 0 bases short and J 8 bases short, with 11 bases between. The CDR3 is 13 residues long. As DNA, the CDR3 is TGCGCCAGCAGCTTGGTTGGGGGCGGAGAAGCTTTCTTT. Translation gives CASSLVGGGEAFF.